The 15 T cell receptor beta chains below come from one sample, sequenced in a study of T cell responses to AZD1222 COVID-19 vaccine. The table came from immunoSEQ multiplex PCR; TCRdb's copy has only in-frame clones and leaves some out. This table holds approximately 100,000 clones, 87% found once. The sequenced sample was peripheral blood, obtained on day 0 of AZD1222 vaccination. These TCRs come from an adult in good health.

The gene calls are TRBV7-2 and TRBJ1-5, with TRBD1 as a possible D gene (5 bases). V shed 5 bases and J shed 0 bases, with 8 bases lying between them. The CDR3 runs 14 residues. The germline gives CDR1 SGHTA, CDR2 FQGNSA. CDR3 nucleotide sequence: TGTGCCAGCAGCGCAGGGTTTAGCAATCAGCCCCAGCATTTT. It encodes CASSAGFSNQPQHF.

V gene TRBV6-2 or TRBV6-3 combines with J gene TRBJ2-6; TRBD2 agrees at 11 bases. Germline CDR1 is MNHEY and CDR2 is SVGEGT. The V and J ends lost 2 bases and 3 bases, in that order; junction bases with no gene match: 12. The length of the CDR3 is 20 residues. CDR3 nucleotide sequence: TGTGCCAGCAGTTACGTCAGGCTAGCGGGAGGTCTGAGTGGGGCCAACGTCCTGACTTTC. As protein: CASSYVRLAGGLSGANVLTF.

This rearrangement joins TRBV5-1 to TRBJ2-3; 8 bases agree with TRBD2. Trimming at V came to 1 base and at J to 2 bases, leaving 6 bases not matched to a gene. CDR1 is SGHRS, CDR2 YFSETQ, per germline. The CDR3 is 16 amino acids. In DNA form, the CDR3 reads TGCGCCAGCAGCTTGCCGGGAGGGGGGGACACAGATACGCAGTATTTT. Translating gives CASSLPGGGDTDTQYF. Complete variable domain (other parts from reference TRBV5-1 and TRBJ2-3): KAGVTQTPRYLIKTRGQQVTLSCSPISGHRSVSWYQQTPGQGLQFLFEYFSETQRNKGNFPGRFSGRQFSNSRSEMNVSTLELGDSALYLCASSLPGGGDTDTQYFGPGTRLTVL.

V and J are TRBV29-1 and TRBJ1-1; D is unresolved. Germline V gives CDR1 SQVTM, CDR2 ANQGSEA. The CDR3 is made up of 12 amino acids. V was trimmed by 5 bases and J by 1 base, leaving 8 bases between them. The CDR3 region is CSVKAGNTEAFF. The CDR3 region has the DNA TGCAGCGTTAAGGCAGGGAACACTGAAGCTTTCTTT.

V usage is TRBV3-1 (or the pseudogene TRBV3-2) and J usage is TRBJ2-1; D call uncertain. The length of the CDR3 is 15 residues. The germline CDR1 and CDR2 sequences are LGHDT and YNNKEL (reference sequence). The germline V and J ends were trimmed by 1 base and 6 bases, with 13 bases remaining between them. The CDR3 nucleotides are TGTGCCAGCAGCCAAGGGGAATTCCAAATCAATGAGCAGTTCTTC. Protein sequence: CASSQGEFQINEQFF.

J is TRBJ1-5 and V is TRBV19; 9 nucleotides match TRBD1. The germline V gene has CDR1 LNHDA and CDR2 SQIVND (reference sequence). With 3 bases clipped from V and 2 bases from J, the junction kept 2 bases outside the gene matches. CDR3 length: 15 amino acids. For the CDR3, the DNA is TGTGCCAGTAGTATCCGGGACAGGGGCAATCAGCCCCAGCATTTT. Amino acid sequence: CASSIRDRGNQPQHF. Combining the CDR3 with reference TRBV19 and TRBJ1-5 gives the whole variable domain DGGITQSPKYLFRKEGQNVTLSCEQNLNHDAMYWYRQDPGQGLRLIYYSQIVNDFQKGDIAEGYSVSREKKESFPLTVTSAQKNPTAFYLCASSIRDRGNQPQHFGDGTRLSIL.

The chain is built from TRBV5-5 and TRBJ2-5, with 16 bases matching TRBD2. V lost 4 bases to trimming and J lost 5 bases; unmatched junction nucleotides: 5. Germline V lookup: CDR1 SGHKS, CDR2 YYEKEE (reference sequence). The CDR3 extends over 16 amino acids. The chain's CDR3 is CASSQGLAGGQETQYF. The CDR3 bases are TGTGCCAGCAGCCAGGGACTAGCGGGAGGGCAGGAGACCCAGTACTTC. Using reference TRBV5-5 and TRBJ2-5 for the parts outside the CDR3, the full variable domain is DAGVTQSPTHLIKTRGQQVTLRCSPISGHKSVSWYQQVLGQGPQFIFQYYEKEERGRGNFPDRFSARQFPNYSSELNVNALLLGDSALYLCASSQGLAGGQETQYFGPGTRLLVL.

V usage is TRBV4-3 and J usage is TRBJ2-1, with TRBD2 matching 14 bases. The CDR3 is made up of 16 amino acids. V lost 1 base to trimming and J lost 9 bases; unmatched junction nucleotides: 5. The germline gives CDR1 LGHNA, CDR2 YSLEER. The CDR3 coding sequence is TGCGCCAGCAGCCAAGGAGATGGACTAGCGGGAGGTGAGCAGTTCTTC. Translated, it gives CASSQGDGLAGGEQFF.

The chain has TRBV9 and TRBJ1-3; D ambiguous. This CDR3 has 16 amino acids. The germline V gene encodes CDR1 SGDLS and CDR2 YYNGEE. V dropped 4 bases and J dropped 0 bases, with 14 bases sitting between them. CDR3 in DNA: TGTGCCAGCAGCCCTGCCGCTCGGGTCTCTGGAAACACCATATATTTT. Residues: CASSPAARVSGNTIYF.

This clone was found a few times. This sequence joins TRBV20-1 and TRBJ2-1; possible D gene TRBD2, 5 bases. Germline assignment: CDR1 DFQATT and CDR2 SNEGSKA (reference sequence). This CDR3 has 16 residues. Trimming took 3 bases from V and 0 from J, leaving 15 bases between them. The CDR3 is CSASGLQPVSYNEQFF. The CDR3 DNA sequence: TGCAGTGCTAGTGGACTCCAACCTGTCTCCTACAATGAGCAGTTCTTC.

CDR3 coding DNA: TGTGCCAGCAGCTTAAGTCCAGGGGATGGCTACACCTTC. Translating it yields CASSLSPGDGYTF. The chain recombines TRBV7-3 with TRBJ1-2, with a weak D call TRBD1 (6 bases). The CDR3 sequence is 13 residues long. Germline lookup yields CDR1 SGHTA and CDR2 FQGTGA. The germline V and J ends were trimmed by 1 base and 6 bases, with 9 bases remaining between them.

A remark on this clone: This same CDR3 is encoded by further DNA sequences in the sample. The CDR3 coding sequence is TGTGCCAGCAGCGTAGTTCCAGGGGAGACCCAGTACTTC. Translated, it gives CASSVVPGETQYF. The chain employs TRBV9 and TRBJ2-5, with a tentative D call TRBD1 (5 bases). With 0 bases removed from V and 5 bases from J, the gap between germline ends came to 8 bases. The CDR3 has 13 residues. Germline V lookup: CDR1 SGDLS, CDR2 YYNGEE.

The V call is TRBV25-1, the J call TRBJ1-3; no firm D call. The germline CDR1 and CDR2 sequences are MGHDK and SYGVNS. The CDR3 is made up of 14 amino acids. Trimming took 3 bases from V and 0 from J, leaving 6 bases between them. The CDR3 is CASSDRSSGNTIYF. In DNA, the CDR3 is TGTGCCAGCAGTGACCGGAGCTCTGGAAACACCATATATTTT.

The CDR3 region is CAITPEGVGTEAFF. CDR3 sequence (DNA): TGTGCCATCACACCCGAAGGGGTGGGCACTGAAGCTTTCTTT. V usage is TRBV10-3 and J usage is TRBJ1-1, with TRBD1 as a possible D gene (5 bases). Germline V lookup: CDR1 ENHRY, CDR2 SYGVKD. V was cut by 7 bases and J by 4 bases, with 16 bases left in between. CDR3 length: 14 amino acids.

In DNA form, the CDR3 reads TGTGCCAGCAGATCCACTGGAAACACCATATATTTT. Its translation is CASRSTGNTIYF. V is TRBV14 and J is TRBJ1-3; D unresolved. Germline lookup yields CDR1 SGHDN and CDR2 FVKESK. V was trimmed by 6 bases and J by 2 bases, leaving 5 bases between them. This CDR3 is 12 amino acids long.